The TCR beta chain described here comes from a study of glioma-infiltrating T cells after dendritic cell vaccination. Study-wide context: The vaccine used monocyte-derived dendritic cells pulsed overnight with autologous tumor lysate. General observations from the study: Higher pretreatment TIL content predicted longer progression-free time and survival. Survival was not directly related to TCR clonality in these patients.

The time point was: after dendritic cell vaccination, including at tumor progression/relapse. Blood PBMC samples: pre-vaccination, two weeks post third vaccination, and at tumor progression. Repertoires were generated with immunoSEQ multiplex PCR, while TCRdb's copy carries only in-frame clones and drops some. The table has almost 90,000 clones, roughly 80% seen once; the top ten hold under 7%. A word on this clone: The antigen is not known.

The CDR3 totals 15 residues. V trimming: 5 bases; J trimming: 11 bases; junction bases outside the gene matches: 10. Germline CDR1 is MNHNS and CDR2 is SASEGT. The V call is TRBV6-1, the J call TRBJ1-6, with 9 bases matching TRBD1. The sample here was blood, taken after dendritic cell vaccination. This clonotype originated in a human donor with glioblastoma. CDR3 loop: CASSSGTGKVPPLHF. The CDR3 DNA follows: TGTGCCAGCAGTTCCGGGACAGGGAAAGTTCCACCCCTCCACTTT.